The rows below give T cell receptor beta chains drawn from one sample of a study of T cell responses to AZD1222 COVID-19 vaccine. Data came from immunoSEQ multiplex PCR; TCRdb stores just in-frame clones and leaves some out. The profile shows some 180,000 clones, around 88% of them singletons. The sample consisted of peripheral blood, taken on day 0 of AZD1222 vaccination. The source is an adult in good health. The CDR3 runs from the conserved cysteine through the conserved F or W. The order of the fields is clone size, V gene, J gene, D gene, CDR3 protein, CDR3 DNA. The D gene is left open where the match is weak. The size of a clone is reported for some rows only, either as once, few or many, or as a class for expanded clones.

>once|TRBV3-1/TRBV3-2|TRBJ1-5|TRBD1
CASSPRGTGYGQPQHF
TGTGCCAGCAGCCCTCGTGGGACAGGGTACGGTCAGCCCCAGCATTTT
>-|TRBV5-1|TRBJ2-7|-
CASSPGLHILPYEQYF
TGCGCCAGCAGCCCGGGACTCCATATCCTCCCCTACGAGCAGTACTTC
>-|TRBV3-1/TRBV3-2|TRBJ1-5|-
CASSQGGRASQPQHF
TGTGCCAGCAGCCAAGGGGGAAGGGCCAGTCAGCCCCAGCATTTT
>-|TRBV9|TRBJ2-3|-
CASSVADTQYF
TGTGCCAGCAGCGTAGCTGATACGCAGTATTTT
>-|TRBV28|TRBJ2-1|TRBD2
CASSSPRTSGSGNEQFF
TGTGCCAGCAGTTCCCCGCGAACTAGCGGGAGTGGCAATGAGCAGTTCTTC
>-|TRBV9|TRBJ2-3|-
CASSVGGTDTQYF
TGTGCCAGCAGCGTGGGGGGCACAGATACGCAGTATTTT
>-|TRBV5-6|TRBJ2-5|TRBD2
CASSWASGGYRETQYF
TGTGCCAGCAGCTGGGCTAGCGGGGGGTATAGGGAGACCCAGTACTTC
>few|TRBV30|TRBJ1-1|-
CAWTRGRNTEAFF
TGTGCCTGGACCAGGGGCCGGAACACTGAAGCTTTCTTT
>-|TRBV3-1/TRBV3-2|TRBJ2-1|TRBD2
CASMLRGGYEQFF
TGTGCCAGCATGTTACGGGGGGGCTATGAGCAGTTCTTC
>-|TRBV7-2|TRBJ2-2|TRBD1
CASSSRGLDTGELFF
TGTGCCAGCAGCTCCAGGGGGCTCGACACCGGGGAGCTGTTTTTT
>-|TRBV28|TRBJ2-1|-
CASSLSTGLGSSYNEQFF
TGTGCCAGCAGTTTAAGCACAGGGTTGGGGAGTTCCTACAATGAGCAGTTCTTC
>once|TRBV27|TRBJ2-7|TRBD1
CASSLRQGDEQYF
TGTGCCAGCAGTCTAAGACAGGGAGACGAGCAGTACTTC
>-|TRBV18|TRBJ1-2|TRBD1
CASSPLPRLTGDYGYTF
TGTGCCAGCTCACCCCTCCCTCGCCTGACAGGGGACTATGGCTACACCTTC
>-|TRBV2|TRBJ2-7|TRBD2
CASSGVAGVEEQYF
TGTGCCAGCAGTGGGGTAGCGGGAGTAGAAGAGCAGTACTTC
>many|TRBV6-4|TRBJ2-2|-
CASSTANTGELFF
TGTGCCAGCAGTACAGCGAACACCGGGGAGCTGTTTTTT
>once|TRBV6-6|TRBJ1-2|-
CASRADRNYGYTF
TGTGCCAGCAGGGCCGACAGGAACTATGGCTACACCTTC
>-|TRBV19|TRBJ1-1|-
CASSIVGAEAFF
TGTGCCAGTAGTATCGTTGGTGCTGAAGCTTTCTTT
>-|TRBV7-3|TRBJ2-1|-
CASSFGQGGTYNEQFF
TGTGCCAGCAGCTTCGGACAGGGAGGGACCTACAATGAGCAGTTCTTC
>-|TRBV11-2|TRBJ2-5|TRBD1
CASSLAGGQGETQYF
TGTGCCAGCAGCTTAGCGGGGGGACAGGGAGAGACCCAGTACTTC
>-|TRBV6-4|TRBJ2-3|TRBD2
CASSPSGGTDTQYF
TGTGCCAGCAGTCCTAGCGGGGGCACAGATACGCAGTATTTT
>-|TRBV28|TRBJ1-2|-
CASSLLGAGGYTF
TGTGCCAGCAGTTTACTGGGGGCGGGGGGCTACACCTTC
>-|TRBV11-3|TRBJ2-1|-
CASSLTHDGEQFF
TGTGCCAGCAGCTTGACTCACGACGGTGAGCAGTTCTTC
>-|TRBV7-2|TRBJ2-7|-
CASSRPEEGQYF
TGTGCCAGCAGCCGACCGGAGGAGGGGCAGTACTTC
>-|TRBV5-6|TRBJ1-5|-
CASSLGGPSGVGPQHF
TGTGCCAGCAGCTTGGGGGGACCATCCGGGGTTGGGCCCCAGCATTTT
>few|TRBV19|TRBJ1-1|TRBD1
CASSTRDSQAFF
TGTGCCAGTAGTACCCGGGACAGCCAAGCTTTCTTT
>-|TRBV7-3|TRBJ2-1|-
CASSHSPPGLAHNEQFF
TGTGCCAGCAGCCACAGCCCCCCGGGACTTGCACACAATGAGCAGTTCTTC
>-|TRBV29-1|TRBJ2-1|-
CSVRGQSNEQFF
TGCAGCGTGCGGGGACAGAGCAATGAGCAGTTCTTC